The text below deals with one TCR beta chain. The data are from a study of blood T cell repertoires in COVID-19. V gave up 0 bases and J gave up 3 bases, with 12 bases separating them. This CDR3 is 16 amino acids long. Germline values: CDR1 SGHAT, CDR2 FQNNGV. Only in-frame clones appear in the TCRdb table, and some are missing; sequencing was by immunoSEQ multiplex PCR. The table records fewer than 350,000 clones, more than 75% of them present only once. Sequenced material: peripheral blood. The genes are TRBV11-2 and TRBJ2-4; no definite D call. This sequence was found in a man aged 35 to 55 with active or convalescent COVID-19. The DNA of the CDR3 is TGTGCCAGCAGCTTAGAATTGCAGGCCCACAAAAACATTCAGTACTTC. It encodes CASSLELQAHKNIQYF.